The source of this T cell receptor beta chain is a study of shared clonotypes between healthy human individuals. On ten immunoSEQ deep assay plates, unsorted PBMC DNA was sequenced. Produced via immunoSEQ multiplex PCR; TCRdb's table is partial and in-frame only. The sample carries about 480,000 clones, 79% recorded once. Genomic DNA came from 100 million or so PBMCs in unsorted samples. Trimming left V 1 base short and J 4 bases short, with 14 bases between. The CDR3 spans 16 residues. Per the germline V gene, CDR1 is SEHNR and CDR2 is FQNEAQ (reference sequence). V usage is TRBV7-9 and J usage is TRBJ2-1; D possibly matches TRBD1 or TRBD2 (6 bases each). The receptor was isolated from a woman between 35 and 50 years old in good health. Some clones in this sample may be carry-over from other donors' samples. Sequencing was carried out using PBMCs. CDR3 loop: CASSLDRGPDYNEQFF. Written as DNA, the CDR3 is TGTGCCAGCAGCTTAGATCGGGGGCCAGATTACAATGAGCAGTTCTTC.